Shown below are 4 T cell receptor beta chains from a single sample sequenced in a study of PD-1 blockade in mismatch repair-deficient tumors (TCRdb year 2017). Library preparation was by the immunoSEQ multiplex PCR assay. TCRdb took over this immuneACCESS table, retaining in-frame rearrangements with V and J assigned. Such tables are incomplete; in checked studies, under half of the missing clones stem from an unresolved V gene, and the remainder is unexplained. The sample contains just under 65,000 clones, 70% to 90% of them found a single time. About 14% of the sample is taken by the ten largest. The sample in question was peripheral blood, obtained 52 weeks after starting pembrolizumab. These receptors came from an adult with mismatch repair-deficient cancer.

This clone showed up just once. The rearrangement joins TRBV10-3 to TRBJ2-1; D is undetermined. The CDR3 covers 15 residues. Germline lookup yields CDR1 ENHRY and CDR2 SYGVKD. V lost 3 bases, J lost 4 bases, and 13 bases lay in between. This CDR3 reads CAISENQMSYNEQFF. The CDR3 DNA follows: TGTGCCATCAGTGAAAACCAGATGAGTTACAATGAGCAGTTCTTC.

The chain recombines TRBV7-9 with TRBJ2-4, with D perhaps TRBD1 or TRBD2 (6 bases each). The CDR3 runs 18 residues. In germline, CDR1 is SEHNR, CDR2 FQNEAQ (reference sequence). The V end was cut by 3 bases, the J end by 6 bases, with 24 bases between. The CDR3, as DNA: TGTGCCAGCAGCTTGTCTCCGCGTAGATACGGGGGCTCAAACATTCAGTACTTC. Translation gives CASSLSPRRYGGSNIQYF.

This clone was seen once. The rearrangement links TRBV12-5 to TRBJ2-7; 7 bases fit TRBD1. CDR1 LGHNT and CDR2 FRNRAP come from the germline V gene. This CDR3 region has 14 residues. The junction had 6 bases not matched to a gene; V was cut back by 1 base and J by 6 bases. CDR3 coding DNA: TGTGCTAGTGGTTTGGGACAGGGTGAAGTCGAGCAGTACTTC. Amino acids: CASGLGQGEVEQYF. The full variable domain, with the rest looked up from reference TRBV12-5 and TRBJ2-7, is DARVTQTPRHKVTEMGQEVTMRCQPILGHNTVFWYRQTMMQGLELLAYFRNRAPLDDSGMPKDRFSAEMPDATLATLKIQPSEPRDSAVYFCASGLGQGEVEQYFGPGTRLTVT.

The CDR3 nucleotides read TGTGCCAGCAGCTTGGGGGGGCCCTCCTACGAGCAGTACTTC. The encoded protein is CASSLGGPSYEQYF. The rearrangement links TRBV5-6 to TRBJ2-7; D may be TRBD1 (6 bases). This CDR3 is built from 14 residues. With 0 bases removed from V and 0 bases from J, the gap between germline ends came to 7 bases. Germline CDR1 and CDR2: SGHDT and YYEEEE.